Listed below are T cell receptor beta chains from one sample, sequenced in a study of blood T cell repertoires in COVID-19. The repertoire was sequenced with immunoSEQ multiplex PCR; TCRdb's copy has only in-frame clones and lacks some. The repertoire has about 74,000 clones, 60% to 80% of them found once; the top ten carry roughly 12%. The sample comprised peripheral blood. Receptors originate from a human donor in a cohort sampled during active COVID-19. Each CDR3 is given with its conserved first and last residue.

V | CDR3
TRBV19 | CASSIRGGELFF
TRBV6-5 | CASSRGGVYEQYF
TRBV18 | CASSDRAPGELFF
TRBV7-6 | CASSSPRLAGGEEQFF
TRBV6-6 | CASSYRTGSTEQYF
TRBV6-5 | CASSYRRGNTEAFF
TRBV9 | CASNPWGGAEQYF
TRBV4-1 | CASSPGLRSLNQPQHF
TRBV19 | CASSIGRDRGYNEQFF
TRBV7-2 | CASSLAPLSASGNTIYF
TRBV18 | CASSPYQQGDQPQHF
TRBV9 | CASSTGTSGRAGTGELFF
TRBV27 | CASSPRLESSYNEQFF
TRBV6-6 | CASSYQGAIGLGLFF
TRBV7-8 | CASSSKRGNNEQFF
TRBV18 | CASSPRGQGGEAFF
TRBV29-1 | CSVTGQGFYEQYF
TRBV6-1 | CASSEGRQSGTIYF
TRBV6-2/TRBV6-3 | CASSPTGSGEQFF
TRBV13 | CASSPLQGLAGFNEQFF
TRBV5-1 | CASSMTGLARDEQFF
TRBV5-1 | CASSLGASGGQETQYF
TRBV7-2 | CASSRTGQNTEAFF
TRBV27 | CASSSYRPTSPLHF
TRBV11-3 | CASRRDRMAEAFF
TRBV9 | CASSVRVDGELFF
TRBV10-3 | CAISGSGGFNEQFF
TRBV11-3 | CASSLPGGVETQYF
TRBV24-1 | CATSDNNQPQHF
TRBV5-6 | CASSLAGYKNIQYF
TRBV19 | CASSDGGARDTQYF
TRBV21-1 | CASSTGQQETQYF